One sample yielded the 6 T cell receptor beta chains listed below, sequenced in a study of T cell clonality in common variable immunodeficiency. Sequenced by immunoSEQ multiplex PCR; TCRdb stores in-frame clones only, minus some. The specimen gives about 37,000 clones without singletons; the ten biggest hold roughly 3.4%. Material: peripheral blood mononuclear cells. Receptors were obtained from a person aged 18 to 69 in good health.

This clone occurred many times. Sequencing ends 3 residues short of the CDR3 end; the germline J gene provides the rest. V and J are TRBV20-1 and TRBJ2-7; 8 bases line up with TRBD1. V was pared by 0 bases and J by 2 bases, with 6 bases of the junction left unmatched. Germline lookup yields CDR1 DFQATT and CDR2 SNEGSKA (reference sequence). The CDR3 has 15 amino acids. Incomplete CDR3 DNA: TGCAGTGCTAGAGATGGGACAGGACTCACCTACGAG. It codes for CSARDGTGLTYE. The CDR3 as a whole reads CSARDGTGLTYEQYF.

This clone was seen a few times. Read sequence stops 3 residues before the CDR3 end, and the germline J gene provides the missing end. The rearrangement uses TRBV7-9 and TRBJ2-2; 9 bases fit TRBD1. Per germline, CDR1 SEHNR and CDR2 FQNEAQ (reference sequence). CDR3 size: 14 residues. The CDR3 loop is CASSSSDRGSPLFF. The CDR3 bases that were read are TGTGCCAGCAGCTCATCGGACAGGGGAAGCCCG.

In its sample, this clone was seen many times. Coverage ceases 3 residues before the CDR3 finishes, and the germline J gene fills in the end. The chain combines TRBV7-3 with TRBJ1-1; D possibly corresponds to TRBD1 (5 bases). The CDR3 has 15 amino acids. V lost 0 bases and J lost 5, with 13 bases in between. The germline gives CDR1 SGHTA, CDR2 FQGTGA. The CDR3 DNA, read in part, is TGTGCCAGCAGCTTAACGTTTACAGGAGAGACTGAA. This translates into CASSLTFTGETE. The whole CDR3 sequence is CASSLTFTGETEAFF.

This clone was counted many times. The junction departs from the called germline gene at one end, perhaps through a read error. Sequencing ends 3 residues short of the CDR3 end; the germline J gene provides the rest. This sequence joins TRBV7-7 and TRBJ2-1; 8 nucleotides align to TRBD1. The germline CDR1 and CDR2 sequences are SSHAT and FNYEAQ (reference sequence). The CDR3 loop spans 15 amino acids. CDR3 bases read: TGTGCTAGCAGCTCGCTACAGGGGGCCTACAATGAG. It encodes CASSSLQGAYNE. Given in full, the CDR3 is CASSSLQGAYNEQFF.

This clone was seen repeatedly, ten times or more. The read stops 3 residues short of the end of the CDR3; the missing end is completed from the germline J gene. V gene TRBV10-3 combines with J gene TRBJ2-1, with TRBD1 matching over 7 bases. V lost 9 bases to trimming and J lost 4 bases; unmatched junction nucleotides: 3. Germline CDR1 ENHRY, CDR2 SYGVKD. There are 12 residues in the CDR3. The part of the CDR3 DNA that was read is TGTGCCATTGGGACAGTTTACAATGAG. It is translated as CAIGTVYNE. The complete CDR3 sequence is CAIGTVYNEQFF.

This clone was recorded at least ten times. Read sequence stops 3 residues before the CDR3 end, and the germline J gene provides the missing end. The V gene is TRBV7-2, the J gene TRBJ2-3; the D is unclear. Germline loops: CDR1 SGHTA, CDR2 FQGNSA. Trimming left V 3 bases short and J 3 bases short, with 4 bases between. This CDR3 has 12 amino acids. The covered CDR3 bases are TGTGCCAGCAGCTTCTTTACAGATACG. Protein product: CASSFFTDT. The full CDR3 reads CASSFFTDTQYF.